Sequencing of this TCR beta chain was carried out in a study of T cell responses to AZD1222 COVID-19 vaccine (dated by TCRdb to about 2021). Turning to the overall study: Because spike-specific TCR depth and breadth did not differ between the two schedules, AZD1222 recipients who got a second dose at roughly 4 weeks were pooled with those who got a second dose at roughly 12 weeks. TCR sequencing covered approximately 230 trial participants: 207 given two doses of AZD1222 and 26 given two doses of MenACWY control vaccine. Trial participants were enrolled by age into 18-55, 56-69 and 70-plus year subgroups, with around 140, 26 and 57 TCR-sequenced participants respectively.

Regarding this clone: Its antigen is still unknown. Base qualities are not recorded, but no much larger clone differs from it by a single base.

The meaning of the sample's time point label: baseline before first vaccination. Vaccinee samples were obtained from the UK trials COV001 and COV002, which included a single-blind randomized controlled phase 2/3 trial of AZD1222 (ChAdOx1 nCoV-19) in healthy adults. For TCRbeta chain sequencing, PBMC samples were collected from trial participants at day 0 and at day 28 after the second dose. Broad study findings and their caveats: The whole spike protein was spanned by vaccine-associated CD4 TCRs, and dominant responses were seen in regions 160-218 and 743-854. Conclusions about previously exposed vaccinees are limited because only six or seven AZD1222 recipients were SARS-CoV-2 seropositive at baseline. The 56-69-year group was small, and its depth increase did not reach significance, likely because of low power. No day 14 peak-response samples were available, so repertoires were characterized only after the peak T cell response. Participants were mostly white British and included more females than males, and it was suggested by the authors that clonal diversity may have been underestimated. Spike-specific TCR breadth and depth rose significantly after two AZD1222 doses compared with day 0 and with MenACWY recipients. Nearly half of unique spike-specific TCRs reportedly recognized epitopes outside regions mutated in the B.1.351 and B.1.1.7 variants.

The CDR3 regions of human TCRbeta chains were subjected to immunosequencing. Per the source publication's procedure: TCRs in the repertoires were compared against a reference library of SARS-CoV-2-specific TCRs that had been generated with the MIRA antigen-specificity platform. Breadth meant the fraction of unique TCRs that were SARS-CoV-2-associated, whereas depth meant the fraction of total T cells that were SARS-CoV-2-associated. Using the MIRA data, each spike-specific TCR was assigned both to the spike region to which the TCR was reactive and to a CD4 or CD8 class. Log10-transformed breadth and depth values were compared by one-way ANOVA with Sidak's multiple comparisons tests. This is the immuneACCESS table as TCRdb keeps it, with only in-frame sequences that have V and J called. A part of the clones is gone; compared with another copy, unresolved V genes explain less than half, and the rest is unexplained. D and trimming were read from the DNA, whereas the V and J calls and clone size are those reported in that table. Within this sample are some 140,000 clones, with 85% to 90% of them counted one time only. The ten largest make up about 5.9% of the sample.

The CDR3 spans 19 residues, from the cysteine through the phenylalanine. Only the CDR3 DNA stays, 57 bases, in frame from base 1. The germline V gene (reference sequence) gives CDR1 as MNHNY and CDR2 as SVGAGI. Trimming at the junction amounts to 5 bases on V and 4 bases on J, and the germline ends lie 30 bases apart. The sequence derives from an adult in good health. Recombination joined TRBV6-6 with TRBJ2-7; TRBD2 could be the D gene, as 7 bases match. The sample here was peripheral blood, taken on day 0 of AZD1222 vaccination. This receptor carries the CDR3 CASSPLVRGAELSGYEQYF. The nucleotide sequence is TGTGCCAGCAGTCCTCTAGTACGGGGGGCTGAATTGTCAGGATACGAGCAGTACTTC.